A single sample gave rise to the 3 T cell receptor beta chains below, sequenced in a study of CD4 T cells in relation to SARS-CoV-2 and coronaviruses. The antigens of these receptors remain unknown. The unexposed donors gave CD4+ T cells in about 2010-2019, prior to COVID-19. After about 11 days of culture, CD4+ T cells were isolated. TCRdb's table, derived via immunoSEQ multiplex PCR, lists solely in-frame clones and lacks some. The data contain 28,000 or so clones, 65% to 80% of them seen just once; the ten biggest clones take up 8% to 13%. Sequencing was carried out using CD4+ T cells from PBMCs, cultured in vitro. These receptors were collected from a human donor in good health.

In nucleotides, the CDR3 is TGTGCCAGCAGCTCTAATGAAAAACTGTTTTTT. This gives the protein CASSSNEKLFF. The chain uses TRBV28 and TRBJ1-4; D ambiguous. V was cut by 6 bases and J by 3 bases, with 2 bases left in between. CDR3 length: 11 amino acids. CDR1 MDHEN and CDR2 SYDVKM come from the germline V gene.

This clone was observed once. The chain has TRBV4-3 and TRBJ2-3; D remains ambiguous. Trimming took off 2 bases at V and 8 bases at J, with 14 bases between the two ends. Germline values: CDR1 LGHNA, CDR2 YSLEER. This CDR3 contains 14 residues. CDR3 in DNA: TGCGCCAGCAGCCAATCCCCTCTTTCCCCTACGCAGTATTTT. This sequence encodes CASSQSPLSPTQYF.

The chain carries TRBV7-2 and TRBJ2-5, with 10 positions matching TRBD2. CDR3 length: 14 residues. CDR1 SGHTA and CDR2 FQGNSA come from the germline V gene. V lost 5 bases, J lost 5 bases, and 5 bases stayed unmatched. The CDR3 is CASSPSGSGETQYF. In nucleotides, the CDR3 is TGTGCCAGCAGCCCTAGCGGGAGCGGGGAGACCCAGTACTTC.